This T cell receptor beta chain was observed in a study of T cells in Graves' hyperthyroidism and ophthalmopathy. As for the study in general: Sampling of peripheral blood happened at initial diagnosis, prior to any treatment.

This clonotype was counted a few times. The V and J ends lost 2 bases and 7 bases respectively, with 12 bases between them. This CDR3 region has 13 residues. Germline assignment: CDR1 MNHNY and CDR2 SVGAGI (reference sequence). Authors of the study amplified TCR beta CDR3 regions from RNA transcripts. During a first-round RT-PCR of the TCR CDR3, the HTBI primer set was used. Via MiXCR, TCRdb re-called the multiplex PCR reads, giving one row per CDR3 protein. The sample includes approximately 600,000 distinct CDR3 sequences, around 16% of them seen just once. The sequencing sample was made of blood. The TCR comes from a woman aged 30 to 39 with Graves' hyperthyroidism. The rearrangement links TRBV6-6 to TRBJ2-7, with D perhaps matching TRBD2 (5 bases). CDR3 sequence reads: CASSYGPSGEQYF. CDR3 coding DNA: TGTGCCAGCAGTTACGGTCCTTCGGGGGAGCAGTACTTC.